Here is one TCR beta chain with its context. This sample was taken from a study of blood T cell repertoires in COVID-19. The repertoire was sequenced with immunoSEQ multiplex PCR; TCRdb's copy has only in-frame clones and lacks some. This repertoire shows around 150,000 clones, 81% found once; its top ten account for roughly 11%. This CDR3 comprises 15 residues. Trimming cost V 5 bases and J 10 bases; bases outside gene matches: 15. The germline V gene encodes CDR1 MNHEY and CDR2 SMNVEV (reference sequence). Input material: peripheral blood. The chain carries TRBV27 and TRBJ2-7, with 9 positions matching TRBD2. The clonotype was recovered from a man aged 55 to 69 with active or convalescent COVID-19. CDR3 in amino acids: CASSEPGLAPGKQYF. The CDR3, as DNA: TGTGCCAGCAGTGAGCCGGGACTAGCCCCAGGGAAACAGTACTTC.